These 30 T cell receptor beta chains were sequenced from one sample in a study of CD8 T cells in Susac syndrome. The RNA, roughly 0.45 to 1 ug, was put through reverse transcription using random hexamers. Each CDR3 protein is one row after TCRdb ran MiXCR on the immunoSEQ multiplex PCR reads. This table holds 170,000 or so distinct CDR3 sequences, approximately 95% found once. Sequenced material: CD4+ T cells from PBMCs. The receptors derive from a human donor with Susac syndrome.

This chain connects TRBV3-1 to TRBJ2-4; 8 bases are shared with TRBD1. Trimming took 4 bases from V and 9 from J; bases not matched to a gene: 11. Germline V gene sequence: CDR1 LGHDT, CDR2 YNNKEL (reference sequence). The CDR3 is 15 residues long. Here the CDR3 DNA reads TGTGCCAGCAGCCGAACTACAGGGGGAAAGGCCATTCAGTACTTC. The encoded protein is CASSRTTGGKAIQYF.

The V gene is TRBV28, the J gene TRBJ1-2; weak D call: TRBD1 (6 bases). Per the germline V gene, CDR1 is MDHEN and CDR2 is SYDVKM. The CDR3 is made up of 16 amino acids. Trimming left V 4 bases short and J 6 bases short, with 21 bases between. The CDR3 loop reads CASSSVGGFRQHGYTF. The DNA of the CDR3 is TGTGCCAGCAGTTCCGTGGGGGGCTTTCGCCAACATGGCTACACCTTC.

The chain employs TRBV24-1 and TRBJ2-1; TRBD2 agrees at 14 bases. The CDR3 totals 14 residues. Germline V gene sequence: CDR1 KGHDR, CDR2 SFDVKD. Trimming cost V 8 bases and J 7 bases; bases outside gene matches: 3. The CDR3: CATTGTSGSNEQFF. CDR3 DNA sequence: TGTGCCACCACCGGGACTAGCGGGAGTAATGAGCAGTTCTTC.

The rearrangement joins TRBV4-3 to TRBJ2-3, with 7 bases that match TRBD2. With 0 bases clipped from V and 8 bases from J, the junction kept 5 bases outside the gene matches. This CDR3 has 14 residues. Germline values: CDR1 LGHNA, CDR2 YSLEER. The chain's CDR3 is CASSQEGLAVTQYF. CDR3 coding DNA: TGCGCCAGCAGCCAAGAAGGTCTAGCGGTTACGCAGTATTTT.

The V call is TRBV5-1, the J call TRBJ1-1; no firm D call. The CDR3 spans 14 residues. Germline V gene lookup returns CDR1 SGHRS and CDR2 YFSETQ. V lost 6 bases to trimming and J lost 1 base, with 13 bases between them. The CDR3 DNA reads TGCGCCAGCACCCAGCGACCAGCGAACACTGAAGCTTTCTTT. Protein: CASTQRPANTEAFF.

This chain uses TRBV20-1 with TRBJ2-1; 8 bases line up with TRBD2. Looked up from germline, CDR1 is DFQATT and CDR2 is SNEGSKA (reference sequence). This CDR3 comprises 12 residues. Losses at the gene ends were 5 bases for V and 13 bases for J; bases not matched to a gene: 10. CDR3 amino acids: CSASRTSQRQFF. The CDR3 DNA follows: TGCAGTGCTTCTAGGACTAGCCAAAGACAGTTCTTC.

The chain combines TRBV6-2 or TRBV6-3 with TRBJ2-6; TRBD1 agrees at 7 bases. This CDR3 has 19 amino acids. Germline lookup yields CDR1 MNHEY and CDR2 SVGEGT. Trimming took 4 bases from V and 1 from J; bases not matched to a gene: 13. DNA for the CDR3: TGTGCCAGCAGTTGGGTCCCGAGGGGGCTTATGTCTGGGGCCAACGTCCTGACTTTC. Translating it yields CASSWVPRGLMSGANVLTF.

The genes are TRBV2 and TRBJ2-1; D gene ambiguous. Germline CDR1 SNHLY, CDR2 FYNNEI. V was trimmed by 1 base and J by 5 bases, leaving 6 bases between them. The CDR3 consists of 13 residues. The CDR3 region is CASSEVRNNEQFF. CDR3 nucleotides: TGTGCCAGCAGTGAAGTTAGGAACAATGAGCAGTTCTTC.

The chain couples TRBV4-1 to TRBJ1-2; the D is unclear. This CDR3 has 16 residues. V shed 0 bases and J shed 3 bases, with 14 bases lying between them. Germline V lookup: CDR1 MGHRA, CDR2 YSYEKL. In nucleotides, the CDR3 is TGCGCCAGCAGCCAAGATCTTCTTACGAGCGACTATGGCTACACCTTC. This codes for CASSQDLLTSDYGYTF.

This clonotype was recorded once. This chain uses TRBV11-2 with TRBJ2-1; 9 nucleotides match TRBD1. Germline V CDR1 and CDR2: SGHAT, FQNNGV. The J segment lost 3 bases and the V segment lost 4 bases, leaving 1 base of the junction unmatched. CDR3 length equals 14 residues. This CDR3 reads CASSWGQGYNEQFF. The CDR3 DNA reads TGTGCCAGCAGCTGGGGACAGGGCTACAATGAGCAGTTCTTC.

The chain has TRBV7-2 and TRBJ2-7, with D possibly being TRBD2 (6 bases). CDR1 is SGHTA and CDR2 is FQGNSA in the germline V gene. V lost 4 bases and J lost 7, with 20 bases in between. This CDR3 region has 15 residues. The CDR3 DNA reads as TGTGCCAGCAGCTCGCGGGACTCGGCATGGGTGGAGCAGTACTTC. Encoded protein: CASSSRDSAWVEQYF.

The chain uses TRBV24-1 and TRBJ1-5; TRBD1 matches at 9 bases. This CDR3 has 16 residues. V trimming: 4 bases; J trimming: 2 bases; junction bases outside the gene matches: 5. Germline assignment: CDR1 KGHDR and CDR2 SFDVKD. The CDR3 DNA follows: TGTGCCACCAGTGACCCACGGACAGGGGGCAATCAGCCCCAGCATTTT. It codes for CATSDPRTGGNQPQHF.

The J gene is TRBJ1-4, the V gene TRBV7-9; a possible D gene is TRBD1 (5 bases). Between the trimmed V and J ends, which lost 5 bases and 0 bases, there was a span of 7 bases. Germline lookup yields CDR1 SEHNR and CDR2 FQNEAQ (reference sequence). This CDR3 region has 14 residues. Here the CDR3 reads CASSVGATNEKLFF. As DNA, the CDR3 is TGTGCCAGCAGCGTGGGGGCAACTAATGAAAAACTGTTTTTT.

V usage is TRBV24-1 and J usage is TRBJ2-7, with D possibly matching TRBD2 (6 bases). V gave up 9 bases and J gave up 4 bases, with 15 bases separating them. This CDR3 contains 13 residues. From germline, CDR1 is KGHDR and CDR2 SFDVKD. The CDR3 here is CATQRTGDYEQYF. CDR3 DNA: TGTGCCACCCAAAGGACGGGGGATTACGAGCAGTACTTC.

The genes are TRBV5-4 and TRBJ2-7, with D unresolved. The CDR3 length is 11 residues. Per germline, CDR1 SGHNT and CDR2 YYREEE (reference sequence). V lost 1 base, J lost 12 bases, and 11 bases lay in between. The CDR3 reads CASSLNGRVYV. In DNA, the CDR3 is TGTGCCAGCAGCTTGAATGGAAGGGTGTACGTC.

The rearrangement links TRBV7-2 to TRBJ2-1; D ambiguous. The CDR3 consists of 15 residues. V lost 2 bases and J 9 bases, leaving 17 bases between the germline ends. Germline-derived CDR1 and CDR2 are SGHTA and FQGNSA. CDR3 in DNA: TGTGCCAGCAGCTTACCCCTGACGGGCCTTCGTGAGCAGTTCTTC. It yields the protein CASSLPLTGLREQFF.

V gene TRBV15 combines with J gene TRBJ2-7; D is possibly TRBD1 or TRBD2 (5 bases each). The CDR3 sequence is 14 residues long. From germline, CDR1 is LNHNV and CDR2 YYDKDF (reference sequence). V was trimmed by 0 bases and J by 1 base, leaving 7 bases between them. CDR3 region: CATSRDGGSYEQYF. In DNA, the CDR3 is TGTGCCACCAGCAGAGATGGGGGTTCCTACGAGCAGTACTTC. Using reference TRBV15 and TRBJ2-7 for the parts outside the CDR3, the full variable domain is DAMVIQNPRYQVTQFGKPVTLSCSQTLNHNVMYWYQQKSSQAPKLLFHYYDKDFNNEADTPDNFQSRRPNTSFCFLDIRSPGLGDTAMYLCATSRDGGSYEQYFGPGTRLTVT.

The rearrangement uses TRBV9 and TRBJ2-7; 11 bases are a match to TRBD2. V shed 2 bases and J 1 base; nucleotides not matched to a gene: 5. This CDR3 spans 16 amino acids. CDR1 and CDR2 (germline): SGDLS, YYNGEE. CDR3 coding DNA: TGTGCCAGCAGCGTTACTAGCGGGAGTAGATCCTACGAGCAGTACTTC. Protein product: CASSVTSGSRSYEQYF.

The chain links TRBV30 to TRBJ1-1; D is unclear. The V end lost 2 bases, the J end lost 0 bases, and 10 bases lay between the germline ends. The germline CDR1 and CDR2 sequences are GTSNPN and SVGIG (reference sequence). The CDR3 has 14 residues. In DNA form, the CDR3 reads TGTGCCTGGAGTAAAGGGTCCCTGAACACTGAAGCTTTCTTT. Translation: CAWSKGSLNTEAFF.

V and J are TRBV20-1 and TRBJ1-4; D call uncertain. Germline values: CDR1 DFQATT, CDR2 SNEGSKA (reference sequence). V dropped 0 bases and J dropped 6 bases, with 14 bases sitting between them. The CDR3 has 15 amino acids. CDR3 sequence (DNA): TGCAGTGCTAGAGATCCACGGGGTTTGGATGAAAAACTGTTTTTT. The encoded protein is CSARDPRGLDEKLFF.

This chain connects TRBV2 to TRBJ2-3; possibly TRBD2 for D (5 bases). Germline V gives CDR1 SNHLY, CDR2 FYNNEI. This CDR3 has 15 residues. V dropped 5 bases and J dropped 2 bases, with 14 bases sitting between them. CDR3 loop: CASSLARGPTDTQYF. The CDR3 DNA sequence: TGTGCCAGCAGTCTTGCAAGAGGGCCCACAGATACGCAGTATTTT.

The chain uses TRBV20-1 and TRBJ2-7, with D possibly TRBD1 on 5 matching bases. Germline values: CDR1 DFQATT, CDR2 SNEGSKA (reference sequence). V lost 5 bases and J lost 3, with 8 bases in between. CDR3 size: 11 residues. The CDR3 protein is CSARQYYEQYF. The DNA for the CDR3 is TGCAGTGCTCGACAGTACTACGAGCAGTACTTC.

The chain combines TRBV7-9 with TRBJ1-6; D unclear. CDR1 is SEHNR and CDR2 is FQNEAQ in the germline V gene (reference sequence). V was pared by 2 bases and J by 8 bases, with 10 bases between. CDR3 length equals 14 residues. The CDR3 region is CASSLLGRDSPLHF. The CDR3 nucleotides read TGTGCCAGCAGCTTACTGGGTCGTGATTCACCCCTCCACTTT.

DNA for the CDR3: TGTGCCACCAGTGATGTAGGGACAGGGAGGGGAGAGACCCAGTACTTC. Protein sequence: CATSDVGTGRGETQYF. This chain connects TRBV24-1 to TRBJ2-5, with TRBD1 matching 9 bases. Per germline, CDR1 KGHDR and CDR2 SFDVKD. With V trimmed by 3 bases and J by 4 bases, 8 bases remained unmatched. This CDR3 has 16 residues.

The V and J genes are TRBV29-1 and TRBJ1-1; tentative D call: TRBD1 (5 bases). V lost 7 bases and J lost 1, with 10 bases in between. CDR1 and CDR2 (germline): SQVTM, ANQGSEA. The CDR3 is 12 residues long. For the CDR3, the DNA is TGCAGCGCCTATGACAGGAACACTGAAGCTTTCTTT. Translation: CSAYDRNTEAFF.

The CDR3 nucleotides are TGTGCCAGCAGCCGAAAAGGGGGGACTGAAGCTTTCTTT. Encoded protein: CASSRKGGTEAFF. The chain couples TRBV14 to TRBJ1-1, with D possibly being TRBD1 (6 bases). The CDR3 loop spans 13 amino acids. Germline V gene lookup returns CDR1 SGHDN and CDR2 FVKESK. V lost 4 bases, J lost 5 bases, and 11 bases lay in between.

The chain combines TRBV3-1 with TRBJ2-7; the match to TRBD2 covers 10 bases. The CDR3 runs 14 residues. In germline, CDR1 is LGHDT, CDR2 YNNKEL (reference sequence). Germline trimming cut 1 base from V and 3 bases from J; bases unmatched to any gene: 0. DNA of the CDR3: TGTGCCAGCAGCCAAGGGACTAGCGGCTACGAGCAGTACTTC. It specifies CASSQGTSGYEQYF.

V and J are TRBV19 and TRBJ2-3; D possibly uses TRBD1 or TRBD2 (5 bases each). Trimming stripped 7 bases from V and 1 base from J, with 12 bases between. CDR1 and CDR2 from the germline V gene are LNHDA and SQIVND (reference sequence). This CDR3 spans 14 amino acids. The CDR3 DNA is TGTGCCAGTACGGGGACCGTCCGCACAGATACGCAGTATTTT. Translating gives CASTGTVRTDTQYF.

The rearrangement uses TRBV20-1 and TRBJ2-5; 16 positions agree with TRBD2. The CDR3 length is 16 residues. Germline CDR1 reads DFQATT; CDR2 reads SNEGSKA (reference sequence). Trimming removed 6 bases from V and 1 base from J; junction bases left unmatched: 5. The CDR3 sequence: CSAGGTSGRGQETQYF. The CDR3 coding sequence is TGCAGTGCCGGTGGGACTAGCGGGAGGGGCCAAGAGACCCAGTACTTC.

The J gene is TRBJ2-1, the V gene TRBV10-3; D call uncertain. Trimming removed 2 bases from V and 9 bases from J, with 8 bases in between. The V gene's germline CDR1 is ENHRY and CDR2 SYGVKD. This CDR3 contains 12 residues. The CDR3 is CAISEGVGEQFF. The CDR3 nucleotides are TGTGCCATCAGTGAGGGTGTTGGTGAGCAGTTCTTC.